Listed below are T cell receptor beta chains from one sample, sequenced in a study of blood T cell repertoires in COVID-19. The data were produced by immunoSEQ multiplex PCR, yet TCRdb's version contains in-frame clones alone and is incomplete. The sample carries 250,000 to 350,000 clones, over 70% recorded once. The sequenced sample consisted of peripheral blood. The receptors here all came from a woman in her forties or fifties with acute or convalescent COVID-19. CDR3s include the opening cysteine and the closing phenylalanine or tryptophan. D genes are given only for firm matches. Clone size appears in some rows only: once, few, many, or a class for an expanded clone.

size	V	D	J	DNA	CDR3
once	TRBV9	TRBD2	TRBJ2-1	TGTGCCAGCAGCGTAGAAGGCGGGGGACTCTACAATGAGCAGTTCTTC	CASSVEGGGLYNEQFF
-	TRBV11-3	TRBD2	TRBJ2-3	TGTGCCAGCAGCCCCGGGACTAGCGGGGGTTCGGGCACAGATACGCAGTATTTT	CASSPGTSGGSGTDTQYF
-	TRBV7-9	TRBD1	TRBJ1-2	TGTGCCAGCAGATACGGACAGGGGGCCGGCGGCTACACCTTC	CASRYGQGAGGYTF
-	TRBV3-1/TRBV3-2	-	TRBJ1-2	TGTGCCAGCAGCCAAGATCTTAATTATGGCTACACCTTC	CASSQDLNYGYTF
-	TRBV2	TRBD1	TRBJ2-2	TGTGCCAGCAGTGATGGACAGGGTAGGGCCGGGGAGCTGTTTTTT	CASSDGQGRAGELFF
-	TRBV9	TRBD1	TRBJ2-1	TGTGCCAGCAGCGTCGAGACAGGGGCCCGTTGGGAGCAGTTCTTC	CASSVETGARWEQFF
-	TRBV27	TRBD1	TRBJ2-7	TGTGCCAGCAATCTGAAGGGGGCCAACGAGCAGTACTTC	CASNLKGANEQYF
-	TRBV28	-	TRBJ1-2	TGTGCCAGCAGTTTTGGACAGTCTAACTATGGCTACACCTTC	CASSFGQSNYGYTF
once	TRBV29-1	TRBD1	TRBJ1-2	TGCAGCGTTTGGGACAGGGGAGGCGGCTACACCTTC	CSVWDRGGGYTF
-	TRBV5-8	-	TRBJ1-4	TGTGCCAGCAGCCTGGGACCTGCCGGAGGAGAAAAACTGTTTTTT	CASSLGPAGGEKLFF
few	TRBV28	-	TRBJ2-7	TGTGCCAGCAGTGGTGTATCGCTTACTACAGAGCAGTACTTC	CASSGVSLTTEQYF
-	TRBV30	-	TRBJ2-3	TGTGCCTGGATGGTGGGTAGCGGAAGCACAGATACGCAGTATTTT	CAWMVGSGSTDTQYF
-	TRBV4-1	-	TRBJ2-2	TGCGCCAGCAGCCAAGAATGGGGGGCCGGGGAGCTGTTTTTT	CASSQEWGAGELFF
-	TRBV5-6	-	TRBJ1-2	TGTGCCAGCAGCAGCTCAGGGGATCCCAACTATGGCTACACCTTC	CASSSSGDPNYGYTF
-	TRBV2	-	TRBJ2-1	TGTGCCAGCAATCCCCGGTCCTACAATGAGCAGTTCTTC	CASNPRSYNEQFF
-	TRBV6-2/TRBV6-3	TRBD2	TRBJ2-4	TGTGCCAGCAGCCGGACTAGCGGGATATTAGCCAAAAACATTCAGTACTTC	CASSRTSGILAKNIQYF
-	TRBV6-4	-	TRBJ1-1	TGTGCCAGCAGTGAGCAACAGGGAACTAAAGCTTTCTTT	CASSEQQGTKAFF
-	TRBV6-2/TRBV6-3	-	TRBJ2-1	TGTGCCAGCAGTTCTTACAGGGACAATGAGCAGTTCTTC	CASSSYRDNEQFF
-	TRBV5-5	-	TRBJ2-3	TGTGCCAGCAGCTTGGGGCCCCTTAGCACAGATACGCAGTATTTT	CASSLGPLSTDTQYF
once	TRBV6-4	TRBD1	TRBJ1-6	TGTGCCAGCAGATGGGACAGGGAGAGGGAAAATTCACCCCTCCACTTT	CASRWDRERENSPLHF
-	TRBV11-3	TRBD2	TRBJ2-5	TGTGCCAGCAGTCAGGGAGGGAGTGAGACCCAGTACTTC	CASSQGGSETQYF
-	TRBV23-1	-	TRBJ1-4	TGCGCCAGCAGTCAATCGGTCCAAGGGGGGGGTTATAGGGAGGGACTGTTTTTT	CASSQSVQGGGYREGLFF
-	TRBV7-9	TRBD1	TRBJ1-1	TGTGCCAGCAGCTTAGCGGACAGGGGCCCGGTGGAAGCTTTCTTT	CASSLADRGPVEAFF
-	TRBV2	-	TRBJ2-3	TGTGCCAGCAGCAACGCCAGGGAGGTCCGAAGCACAGATACGCAGTATTTT	CASSNAREVRSTDTQYF
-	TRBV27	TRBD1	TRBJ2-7	TGTGCCAGCAGTGTAGGGACAGGACTTACCTACGAGCAGTACTTC	CASSVGTGLTYEQYF
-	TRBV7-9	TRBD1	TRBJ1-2	TGTGCCAGCAGCTTAGACGAGGGACAGGGGTTTAACTATGGCTACACCTTC	CASSLDEGQGFNYGYTF